Described below is a single T cell receptor (beta chain) sequence and its context. At one end the junction does not follow the germline gene, possibly because of a read error. Germline assignment: CDR1 SGHRS and CDR2 YFSETQ. The CDR3 runs to 15 residues. It was with a sample-barcoded 5' primer and a J-beta primer mix that a second PCR of roughly 6 to 12 cycles was run. TCRdb redid the calling of the 5' RACE reads with MiXCR, one entry per CDR3 protein. There are more than 750,000 distinct CDR3 sequences in the sample; almost 30% occur only once, and roughly a tenth lies in the top ten. The entry originates in a study of blood T cells in healthy people across ages. The data also belong to a second study, concerning T cells of mothers and their children. This second report adds: RNA extracted was entirely used for cDNA synthesis, around 1.5 ug per 15 ul.

Sequencing input: blood. The V gene is TRBV5-1, the J gene TRBJ2-7; 7 bases are shared with TRBD2. The origin of this receptor is a middle-aged woman in good health. CDR3 bases: TGCGCCAGCAGCTTGTGGGAGGGAGCCTCCTACGGGCAGTACTTC. It is translated as CASSLWEGASYGQYF.